These 24 T cell receptor beta chains were sequenced from one sample in a study of radiation and T cells in renal cell carcinoma. Assay used: immunoSEQ multiplex PCR; TCRdb lists only in-frame clones, some missing. The sample lists about 130,000 clones, 85% to 90% occurring once. The time point: blood 2 weeks post-SBRT. Documented treatment: 15 Gy SBRT to primary tumor, nephrectomy 4 weeks later. The source was blood, collected from a patient whose treatment included radiotherapy and nephrectomy. The receptors come from a woman in her sixties or seventies with renal cell carcinoma.

A single count supports this clone. The chain uses TRBV7-6 and TRBJ2-2; the match to TRBD1 covers 10 bases. The CDR3 length is 15 residues. Germline loops: CDR1 SGHVS, CDR2 FNYEAQ. J gave up 8 bases and V 5 bases, and 8 bases lay outside the gene matches. As DNA, the CDR3 is TGTGCCAGCAGCACGTCCGGGACAGGGGTTGGGGAGCTGTTTTTT. Its protein is CASSTSGTGVGELFF.

The rearrangement uses TRBV10-3 and TRBJ1-2, with TRBD1 as a possible D gene (6 bases). The CDR3 has 14 residues. Germline CDR1 is ENHRY and CDR2 is SYGVKD. The V gene lost 7 bases and the J gene lost 0 bases, with 12 bases spanning the gap. The DNA for the CDR3 is TGTGCCATCACATCGGACAGAGCTAACTATGGCTACACCTTC. It translates to CAITSDRANYGYTF.

This clone turned up a few times. The V and J genes are TRBV28 and TRBJ1-6, with 7 bases identical to TRBD1. The V segment lost 5 bases and the J segment 8 bases; nucleotides outside the gene matches: 6. CDR3 length: 14 residues. The germline V gene has CDR1 MDHEN and CDR2 SYDVKM. CDR3 DNA sequence: TGTGCCAGCAGTGAAGGGGGCGCGGATTCACCCCTCCACTTT. Translated, it gives CASSEGGADSPLHF.

This sequence joins TRBV5-5 and TRBJ2-3; tentatively, D is TRBD1 or TRBD2 (6 bases each). Germline V CDR1 and CDR2: SGHKS, YYEKEE (reference sequence). This CDR3 is built from 15 residues. V was cut by 9 bases and J by 2 bases, with 19 bases left in between. CDR3 sequence reads: CATRRGDLVTDTQYF. CDR3 DNA: TGTGCCACCCGGAGGGGGGACCTAGTCACAGATACGCAGTATTTT.

The gene calls are TRBV28 and TRBJ2-7, with D possibly being TRBD1 or TRBD2 (6 bases each). Germline loops: CDR1 MDHEN, CDR2 SYDVKM. The V end was cut by 4 bases, the J end by 3 bases, with 13 bases between. The CDR3 is 14 amino acids. The CDR3 DNA follows: TGTGCCAGCAGTTACGGGGGCCAGAACTACGAGCAGTACTTC. Translated: CASSYGGQNYEQYF.

The chain joins TRBV4-1 to TRBJ2-2, with D unclear. Germline lookup yields CDR1 MGHRA and CDR2 YSYEKL. V shed 0 bases and J shed 2 bases, with 7 bases lying between them. CDR3 length: 15 residues. The CDR3 DNA reads TGCGCCAGCAGCCAAGATTCCAGAAACACCGGGGAGCTGTTTTTT. Its protein product is CASSQDSRNTGELFF.

The rearrangement uses TRBV5-4 and TRBJ2-7; 9 positions agree with TRBD1. CDR1 and CDR2 (germline): SGHNT, YYREEE (reference sequence). The CDR3 loop spans 13 amino acids. J lost 5 bases, V lost 4 bases, and 4 bases had no gene match. CDR3 loop: CASSPGQGDEQYF. CDR3 DNA sequence: TGTGCCAGCAGCCCGGGACAGGGTGACGAGCAGTACTTC. Looking up the rest from reference TRBV5-4 and TRBJ2-7 gives the full variable domain: ETGVTQSPTHLIKTRGQQVTLRCSSQSGHNTVSWYQQALGQGPQFIFQYYREEENGRGNFPPRFSGLQFPNYSSELNVNALELDDSALYLCASSPGQGDEQYFGPGTRLTVT.

The genes are TRBV19 and TRBJ1-6; D might be TRBD1 (6 bases). Germline V gene lookup returns CDR1 LNHDA and CDR2 SQIVND (reference sequence). The CDR3 extends over 16 amino acids. V was shortened by 3 bases and J by 10 bases, with 19 bases between the two germline ends. This CDR3 reads CASSIRTATDGSPLHF. The CDR3 DNA reads TGTGCCAGTAGTATCCGGACAGCGACGGACGGATCACCCCTCCACTTT.

This rearrangement joins TRBV5-8 to TRBJ1-5; D unclear. Germline CDR1 and CDR2: SGHTS and YDEGEE. CDR3 size: 16 residues. V was pared by 0 bases and J by 3 bases, with 13 bases between. The CDR3 is CASSLAGQAYNQPQHF. The CDR3 DNA follows: TGTGCCAGCAGCTTGGCCGGGCAGGCCTACAATCAGCCCCAGCATTTT.

The rearrangement joins TRBV20-1 to TRBJ2-5; 7 positions match TRBD2. There are 11 residues in the CDR3. Germline V gene lookup returns CDR1 DFQATT and CDR2 SNEGSKA (reference sequence). The CDR3 loop reads CNAGDQETQYF. The CDR3 DNA follows: TGCAATGCGGGGGATCAAGAGACCCAGTACTTC.

The genes are TRBV9 and TRBJ2-5; the D call may be TRBD1 or TRBD2 (6 bases each). Trimming shortened V by 4 bases and J by 2 bases, and 15 bases separated the two germline ends. The germline gives CDR1 SGDLS, CDR2 YYNGEE. This CDR3 is built from 15 residues. CDR3 bases: TGTGCCAGCAGCCCGGGGGCCCTTATACAAGAGACCCAGTACTTC. Protein product: CASSPGALIQETQYF.

V is TRBV7-9 and J is TRBJ1-1; 7 bases are a match to TRBD1. The CDR3 runs 15 residues. Trimming cost V 5 bases and J 4 bases; bases outside gene matches: 10. Germline V gene lookup returns CDR1 SEHNR and CDR2 FQNEAQ (reference sequence). The CDR3 DNA sequence: TGTGCCAGCAGCCTCCTTGGGACAGCCTCCACTGAAGCTTTCTTT. It yields the protein CASSLLGTASTEAFF.

V is TRBV5-1 and J is TRBJ1-1; D may be TRBD1 (5 bases). This CDR3 comprises 15 residues. Trimming removed 3 bases at V and 1 base at J, with 13 bases between. Germline V CDR1 and CDR2: SGHRS, YFSETQ. The CDR3 coding sequence is TGCGCCAGCAGCTCTGTACAGGTCCCGAACACTGAAGCTTTCTTT. Residues: CASSSVQVPNTEAFF.

This chain connects TRBV6-6 to TRBJ1-6; D unclear. Germline CDR1 reads MNHNY; CDR2 reads SVGAGI (reference sequence). This CDR3 comprises 15 residues. The V end lost 6 bases, the J end lost 4 bases, and 13 bases lay between the germline ends. The CDR3 region is CASSPADQYNSPLHF. CDR3 DNA sequence: TGTGCCAGCAGCCCAGCCGACCAGTATAATTCACCCCTCCACTTT.

V is TRBV27 and J is TRBJ1-1; no definite D call. Trimming shortened V by 2 bases and J by 6 bases, and 10 bases separated the two germline ends. Per the germline V gene, CDR1 is MNHEY and CDR2 is SMNVEV (reference sequence). The CDR3 sequence is 13 residues long. The CDR3 region is CASSLRAGAEAFF. The CDR3 DNA is TGTGCCAGCAGTTTAAGGGCAGGCGCTGAAGCTTTCTTT.

This clone was observed a few times. The chain couples TRBV7-2 to TRBJ1-1; D ambiguous. Trimming left V 5 bases short and J 4 bases short, with 11 bases between. This CDR3 is built from 13 residues. In germline, CDR1 is SGHTA, CDR2 FQGNSA. The CDR3 loop is CASSTYTFTEAFF. CDR3 bases: TGTGCCAGCAGCACCTACACGTTCACTGAAGCTTTCTTT. The entire variable domain, with the rest obtained from reference TRBV7-2 and TRBJ1-1, is as follows: GAGVSQSPSNKVTEKGKDVELRCDPISGHTALYWYRQSLGQGLEFLIYFQGNSAPDKSGLPSDRFSAERTGGSVSTLTIQRTQQEDSAVYLCASSTYTFTEAFFGQGTRLTVV.

The chain combines TRBV15 with TRBJ1-2; D is unclear. Trimming stripped 0 bases from V and 7 bases from J, with 12 bases between. The CDR3 sequence is 14 residues long. The germline V gene encodes CDR1 LNHNV and CDR2 YYDKDF (reference sequence). CDR3 nucleotides: TGTGCCACCAGCAGAGATACGGTTCCGGGTGGCTACACCTTC. Protein sequence: CATSRDTVPGGYTF.

This clone was detected once. The chain combines TRBV27 with TRBJ2-5; perhaps TRBD2 as D (6 bases). The CDR3 consists of 13 residues. CDR1 is MNHEY and CDR2 is SMNVEV in the germline V gene (reference sequence). V was trimmed by 6 bases and J by 5 bases, leaving 13 bases between them. CDR3 sequence: CASRDGTSETQYF. CDR3 bases: TGTGCCAGCAGGGATGGGACTTCGGAGACCCAGTACTTC.

This chain uses TRBV11-1 with TRBJ2-4; 10 nucleotides align to TRBD2. This CDR3 comprises 13 residues. The V segment lost 3 bases and the J segment 9 bases; nucleotides outside the gene matches: 2. The germline CDR1 and CDR2 sequences are SGHAT and FQDESV (reference sequence). CDR3 nucleotide sequence: TGTGCCAGCAGCTTGGCTAGCGGGAGCATTCAGTACTTC. It translates to CASSLASGSIQYF.

This sequence joins TRBV7-6 and TRBJ1-2; 8 nucleotides line up with TRBD1. CDR1 and CDR2 (germline): SGHVS, FNYEAQ. CDR3 length: 15 amino acids. V was clipped by 1 base and J by 4 bases; unmatched bases: 5. The CDR3 DNA sequence: TGTGCCAGCAGCTTAGATGGTGGACAGGGCTATGGCTACACCTTC. As protein: CASSLDGGQGYGYTF.

The genes are TRBV19 and TRBJ2-1; D is unresolved. The CDR3 is 12 residues long. Trimming took 1 base from V and 3 from J, leaving 1 base between them. The V gene's germline CDR1 is LNHDA and CDR2 SQIVND (reference sequence). The CDR3 loop is CASSIGYNEQFF. The CDR3 DNA reads TGTGCCAGTAGTATAGGCTACAATGAGCAGTTCTTC.

The chain has TRBV7-2 and TRBJ2-3, with TRBD2 matching over 12 bases. Germline CDR1 reads SGHTA; CDR2 reads FQGNSA. The V segment lost 2 bases and the J segment 0 bases; nucleotides outside the gene matches: 3. CDR3 length equals 17 residues. CDR3 sequence: CASSLLAGGLSTDTQYF. As DNA, the CDR3 is TGTGCCAGCAGCTTACTAGCGGGGGGGCTGAGCACAGATACGCAGTATTTT.

The chain employs TRBV7-2 and TRBJ1-2; tentatively, D is TRBD1 (6 bases). The V gene's germline CDR1 is SGHTA and CDR2 FQGNSA. CDR3 length: 14 amino acids. V was cut by 1 base and J by 3 bases, with 9 bases left in between. The chain's CDR3 is CASSLEAGDYGYTF. CDR3 DNA sequence: TGTGCCAGCAGCTTAGAGGCAGGGGACTATGGCTACACCTTC.

V and J are TRBV6-1 and TRBJ1-1; maybe TRBD1 (5 bases). The germline V gene has CDR1 MNHNS and CDR2 SASEGT. V lost 5 bases, J lost 1 base, and 11 bases lay in between. The CDR3 sequence is 14 residues long. CDR3 loop: CASSSRAKNTEAFF. The CDR3 region has the DNA TGTGCCAGCAGTAGCAGGGCTAAGAACACTGAAGCTTTCTTT.